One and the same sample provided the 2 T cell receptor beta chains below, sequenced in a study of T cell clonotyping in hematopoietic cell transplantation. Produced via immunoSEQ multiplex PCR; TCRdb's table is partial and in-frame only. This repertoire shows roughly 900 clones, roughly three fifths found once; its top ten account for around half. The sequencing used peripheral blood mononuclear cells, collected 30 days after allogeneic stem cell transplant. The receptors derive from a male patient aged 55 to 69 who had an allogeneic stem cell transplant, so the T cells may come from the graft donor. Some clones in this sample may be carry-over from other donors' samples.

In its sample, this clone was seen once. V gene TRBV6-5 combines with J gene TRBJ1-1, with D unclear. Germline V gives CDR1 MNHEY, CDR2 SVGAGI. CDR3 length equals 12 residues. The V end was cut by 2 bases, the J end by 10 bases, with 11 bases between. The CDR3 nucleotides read TGTGCCAGCAGTTACGAGAGGGTTGGAGCTTTCTTT. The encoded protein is CASSYERVGAFF.

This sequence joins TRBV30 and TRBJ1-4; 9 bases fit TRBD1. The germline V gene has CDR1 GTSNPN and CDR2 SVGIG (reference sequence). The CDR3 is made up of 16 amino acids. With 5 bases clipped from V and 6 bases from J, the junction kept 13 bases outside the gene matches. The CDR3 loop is CAWSLGTGSVHEKLFF. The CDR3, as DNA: TGTGCCTGGTCCCTCGGGACAGGGTCGGTTCATGAAAAACTGTTTTTT.